These T cell receptor beta chains were read from a single sample in a study of blood T cell repertoires in COVID-19. The table came from immunoSEQ multiplex PCR; TCRdb's copy has only in-frame clones and leaves some out. The sample yields 310,000 or so clones, around 90% seen once. Sample: PBMCs or T cells enriched from blood (not recorded which). These receptors were collected from a woman aged 30 to 39 who had recovered from COVID-19. Both conserved end residues are part of each CDR3. Fields, in order: clone size, V gene, J gene, D gene, CDR3 DNA, CDR3 protein. A D gene is named only where the DNA matches it firmly. Only some rows state a clone size, as once, few, many or a class for expanded clones.

size: few
V: TRBV12-3/TRBV12-4
J: TRBJ1-5
D: TRBD1
DNA: TGTGCCAGCAGGTCGACAGGGAATCAGCCCCAGCATTTT
CDR3: CASRSTGNQPQHF

size: -
V: TRBV30
J: TRBJ1-2
D: -
DNA: TGTGCCTGGAGGGCCTTCAACAGGGATGGCTACACCTTC
CDR3: CAWRAFNRDGYTF

size: -
V: TRBV15
J: TRBJ1-4
D: -
DNA: TGTGCCACCAGCAGTTGGACAGAAAAACTGTTTTTT
CDR3: CATSSWTEKLFF

size: -
V: TRBV5-4
J: TRBJ2-1
D: TRBD1
DNA: TGTGCCAGCAGCAATCGACAGGGTCCGAATGAGCAGTTCTTC
CDR3: CASSNRQGPNEQFF

size: -
V: TRBV6-5
J: TRBJ1-1
D: -
DNA: TGTGCCAGCAGTTACCAAGTACAGCCCCCCGAAGCTTTCTTT
CDR3: CASSYQVQPPEAFF

size: -
V: TRBV7-3
J: TRBJ2-6
D: -
DNA: TGTGCCAGCAGTCCTACAGGAGCTGGGGCCAACGTCCTGACTTTC
CDR3: CASSPTGAGANVLTF

size: -
V: TRBV4-2
J: TRBJ2-7
D: TRBD2
DNA: TGTGCCAGCAGCCCCCAACCGGGGGGACTATCAACCTACGAGCAGTACTTC
CDR3: CASSPQPGGLSTYEQYF

size: once
V: TRBV19
J: TRBJ2-1
D: TRBD2
DNA: TGTGCCAGTAGTATAGCGGCTAGCGGGAGCTCCTACAATGAGCAGTTCTTC
CDR3: CASSIAASGSSYNEQFF

size: -
V: TRBV7-6
J: TRBJ2-3
D: TRBD2
DNA: TGTGCCAGCAGCTCCAGACTAGCCGAGGGCATCGAAACGCAGTATTTT
CDR3: CASSSRLAEGIETQYF

size: -
V: TRBV7-2
J: TRBJ1-1
D: -
DNA: TGTGCCAGCAGCTTAAAAGACAGCCGGAACACTGAAGCTTTCTTT
CDR3: CASSLKDSRNTEAFF

size: -
V: TRBV5-1
J: TRBJ1-1
D: -
DNA: TGCGCCAGCAGCACCCTATCGGGGAACACTGAAGCTTTCTTT
CDR3: CASSTLSGNTEAFF

size: -
V: TRBV18
J: TRBJ2-3
D: TRBD2
DNA: TGTGCCAGCTCACCACTAGCGGGGGGATCTACAGATACGCAGTATTTT
CDR3: CASSPLAGGSTDTQYF

size: -
V: TRBV28
J: TRBJ1-5
D: -
DNA: TGTGCCAGCAGTATGACAAGCTTACATCAGCCCCAGCATTTT
CDR3: CASSMTSLHQPQHF

size: -
V: TRBV2
J: TRBJ2-1
D: TRBD1
DNA: TGTGCCAGCACGGACAGGGGCCATGAGCAGTTCTTC
CDR3: CASTDRGHEQFF

size: -
V: TRBV27
J: TRBJ2-1
D: TRBD2
DNA: TGTGCCAGCGCGCGGGGGGGCCGCAATGAGCAGTTCTTC
CDR3: CASARGGRNEQFF

size: -
V: TRBV7-3
J: TRBJ2-6
D: TRBD1
DNA: TGTGCCAGCAGCGCGGTGGGGACAGGGTACTCTGGGGCCAACGTCCTGACTTTC
CDR3: CASSAVGTGYSGANVLTF

size: once
V: TRBV19
J: TRBJ1-1
D: -
DNA: TGTGCCAGTAGCGCCCTTTCTGGGGCAGCAAAGAACACTGAAGCTTTCTTT
CDR3: CASSALSGAAKNTEAFF

size: once
V: TRBV3-1/TRBV3-2
J: TRBJ1-5
D: TRBD1
DNA: TGTGCCAGCAGCCACGGGACAGGGCAAAATCAGCCCCAGCATTTT
CDR3: CASSHGTGQNQPQHF

size: once
V: TRBV5-1
J: TRBJ2-7
D: TRBD1
DNA: TGCGCCAGCAGCCCAGGGACAGCCGTACTGTGGAACGAGCAGTACTTC
CDR3: CASSPGTAVLWNEQYF

size: -
V: TRBV7-9
J: TRBJ1-2
D: -
DNA: TGTGCCAGCAGCTCTCCGACGGGACAACTCTCTTCCTATGGCTACACCTTC
CDR3: CASSSPTGQLSSYGYTF

size: -
V: TRBV30
J: TRBJ1-2
D: TRBD1
DNA: TGTGCCTGTTCAGGGACAGGGGGCTATGGCTACACCTTC
CDR3: CACSGTGGYGYTF

size: -
V: TRBV19
J: TRBJ1-4
D: -
DNA: TGTGCCAGTAGCCGAACAGGGAGCGGTGAAAAACTGTTTTTT
CDR3: CASSRTGSGEKLFF

size: -
V: TRBV6-5
J: TRBJ1-3
D: -
DNA: TGTGCCAGCACCAACGCGGGGAATGGAAACACCATATATTTT
CDR3: CASTNAGNGNTIYF

size: -
V: TRBV7-9
J: TRBJ1-1
D: -
DNA: TGTGCCAGCAACTCGGACAGAAACACTGAAGCTTTCTTT
CDR3: CASNSDRNTEAFF

size: -
V: TRBV30
J: TRBJ1-2
D: TRBD1
DNA: TGTGCCTGGGGGGACAGGGCGGTCTCTGGCTACACCTTC
CDR3: CAWGDRAVSGYTF

size: -
V: TRBV15
J: TRBJ1-2
D: -
DNA: TGTGCCACCAGCAGAGATTTAGGCCAGGCCCATGGCTACACCTTC
CDR3: CATSRDLGQAHGYTF

size: once
V: TRBV4-2
J: TRBJ2-3
D: TRBD2
DNA: TGTGCCAGCAGCCAAGTAGCGGGGTCTAGCACAGATACGCAGTATTTT
CDR3: CASSQVAGSSTDTQYF

size: -
V: TRBV19
J: TRBJ2-2
D: -
DNA: TGTGCCAGTAGTATAGATCTTCAGGGTTTCTTGGGTCCTGCCGGGGAGCTGTTTTTT
CDR3: CASSIDLQGFLGPAGELFF

size: -
V: TRBV11-2
J: TRBJ2-1
D: -
DNA: TGTGCCAGCAGCTTAGCAGGGGGGAGCTCCTACAATGAGCAGTTCTTC
CDR3: CASSLAGGSSYNEQFF

size: few
V: TRBV7-9
J: TRBJ1-2
D: -
DNA: TGTGCCAGCAGCGCAACAGGGACGAACTATGGCTACACCTTC
CDR3: CASSATGTNYGYTF

size: -
V: TRBV12-3/TRBV12-4
J: TRBJ1-2
D: -
DNA: TGTGCCAGCACCCGCGGGGCCAACTATGGCTACACCTTC
CDR3: CASTRGANYGYTF

size: once
V: TRBV20-1
J: TRBJ1-6
D: -
DNA: TGCAGTGCTAGTGCGAGCTCCTATAATTCACCCCTCCACTTT
CDR3: CSASASSYNSPLHF

size: -
V: TRBV21-1
J: TRBJ1-1
D: -
DNA: TGTGCCAGCAGCTCCCCGGCTGGGACAGGGGTTCGGGCTGAAGCTTTCTTT
CDR3: CASSSPAGTGVRAEAFF

size: -
V: TRBV28
J: TRBJ1-4
D: TRBD1
DNA: TGTGCCAGCAGCCTACAGGGGTGGGATGGTAATGAAAAACTGTTTTTT
CDR3: CASSLQGWDGNEKLFF

size: -
V: TRBV10-3
J: TRBJ2-7
D: TRBD2
DNA: TGTGCCTCCCGGACTAGCGGCCGTCCCTCCTACGAGCAGTACTTC
CDR3: CASRTSGRPSYEQYF

size: -
V: TRBV29-1
J: TRBJ1-5
D: TRBD1
DNA: TGCAGCGGCGACAGGGAGGATCAGCCCCAGCATTTT
CDR3: CSGDREDQPQHF

size: once
V: TRBV7-2
J: TRBJ1-4
D: -
DNA: TGTGCCAGCAGCCCCGGGGGAGCGACTAATGAAAAACTGTTTTTT
CDR3: CASSPGGATNEKLFF

size: -
V: TRBV19
J: TRBJ2-5
D: -
DNA: TGTGCCAGTAGTGGAACAGGGCGGAGAGAGACCCAGTACTTC
CDR3: CASSGTGRRETQYF

size: -
V: TRBV7-8
J: TRBJ1-1
D: TRBD1
DNA: TGTGCCAGCAGCCTGGGACAGGGGGTCACTGAAGCTTTCTTT
CDR3: CASSLGQGVTEAFF

size: -
V: TRBV9
J: TRBJ2-3
D: TRBD1
DNA: TGTGCCAGCAGCTTCTCGACAGGGGTGGGCCCCACAGATACGCAGTATTTT
CDR3: CASSFSTGVGPTDTQYF

size: -
V: TRBV2
J: TRBJ1-1
D: -
DNA: TGTGCCAGCAGTGAAAGGCGGGCAGAAGCTTTCTTT
CDR3: CASSERRAEAFF

size: -
V: TRBV7-9
J: TRBJ1-3
D: -
DNA: TGTGCCAGCAGCTGGGCAGGGAGGAAAGACACCATATATTTT
CDR3: CASSWAGRKDTIYF

size: -
V: TRBV4-2
J: TRBJ2-2
D: TRBD2
DNA: TGTGCCAGCAGCCAAGCCAGCGGGGGGGCAGTCCGGGAGCTGTTTTTT
CDR3: CASSQASGGAVRELFF

size: -
V: TRBV7-2
J: TRBJ2-4
D: TRBD1
DNA: TGTGCCAGCAGCTCCAGACAGGGGGTGCTCATTCAGTACTTC
CDR3: CASSSRQGVLIQYF

size: -
V: TRBV6-5
J: TRBJ2-1
D: -
DNA: TGTGCCGGGGGGGGCTGGGAGCCTTACAATGAGCAGTTCTTC
CDR3: CAGGGWEPYNEQFF

size: few
V: TRBV24-1
J: TRBJ1-2
D: -
DNA: TGTGCCACCAGTGATTCTTATGGCTACACCTTC
CDR3: CATSDSYGYTF

size: -
V: TRBV6-5
J: TRBJ2-5
D: TRBD1
DNA: TGTGCCAGCAGTTTACCGGGACAGGCTACCACGCAGTACTTC
CDR3: CASSLPGQATTQYF

size: few
V: TRBV4-1
J: TRBJ2-7
D: -
DNA: TGCGCCAGCAGCCTCCGGCGGGGAAGCTACGAGCAGTACTTC
CDR3: CASSLRRGSYEQYF

size: -
V: TRBV20-1
J: TRBJ1-4
D: TRBD1
DNA: TGCAGTGCGAGTAGGGACAGGGGGGGTGAAAAACTGTTTTTT
CDR3: CSASRDRGGEKLFF

size: once
V: TRBV3-1/TRBV3-2
J: TRBJ1-4
D: -
DNA: TGTGCCAGCAGCCAAATTTGGGGCAGGGCTAATGAAAAACTGTTTTTT
CDR3: CASSQIWGRANEKLFF

size: -
V: TRBV19
J: TRBJ2-1
D: -
DNA: TGTGCCAGTAGTATTATGAGTGGAGGTAATGAGCAGTTCTTC
CDR3: CASSIMSGGNEQFF

size: -
V: TRBV12-5
J: TRBJ2-5
D: -
DNA: TGTGCTAGTGGTTTAAACTCGGGGGGCGGGCAAGAGACCCAGTACTTC
CDR3: CASGLNSGGGQETQYF

size: -
V: TRBV28
J: TRBJ1-1
D: -
DNA: TGTGCCAGCAGTCTCCCCCGGGAAGAAGCTTTCTTT
CDR3: CASSLPREEAFF

size: -
V: TRBV27
J: TRBJ2-3
D: TRBD2
DNA: TGTGCCAGCCGAGCCAACGGGGTAGCGGGCCTGCGCGATACGCAGTATTTT
CDR3: CASRANGVAGLRDTQYF

size: -
V: TRBV5-4
J: TRBJ2-4
D: TRBD2
DNA: TGTGCCAGCAGCTTAGCGGGACTAGCCAAAAACATTCAGTACTTC
CDR3: CASSLAGLAKNIQYF

size: once
V: TRBV5-1
J: TRBJ1-5
D: TRBD1
DNA: TGCGCCAGCAGCTTTGGGACAGGGTTCGATCAGCCCCAGCATTTT
CDR3: CASSFGTGFDQPQHF

size: -
V: TRBV19
J: TRBJ2-1
D: -
DNA: TGTGCCAGTAGTATAGGGGCAGGGGTCAACGATGAGCAGTTCTTC
CDR3: CASSIGAGVNDEQFF

size: -
V: TRBV27
J: TRBJ1-6
D: -
DNA: TGTGCCAGCAGTTTGGGGGGGAATTCACCCCTCCACTTT
CDR3: CASSLGGNSPLHF

size: -
V: TRBV7-8
J: TRBJ1-1
D: -
DNA: TGTGCCAGCAGCCAAGCCCAGGGAGGATCTGAAGCTTTCTTT
CDR3: CASSQAQGGSEAFF

size: once
V: TRBV4-2
J: TRBJ1-1
D: -
DNA: TGTGCCAGCAGCCAAGGTCTGGGCTTATACACTGAAGCTTTCTTT
CDR3: CASSQGLGLYTEAFF